This T cell receptor (beta chain) was sequenced during a study of blood T cells in healthy people across ages. Germline lookup yields CDR1 SGDLS and CDR2 YYNGEE. V shed 2 bases and J 5 bases; nucleotides not matched to a gene: 9. This CDR3 comprises 16 residues. Overall study findings and caveats: It was found that TCR beta diversity correlated strongly with the percentage of naive T cells. Diversity figures derived from one million T cells were judged to underestimate the true value.

A second about 6 to 11 cycle PCR used barcoded and J-beta primers. TCRdb reprocessed the 5' RACE reads with MiXCR, giving one entry per CDR3 protein. In the table there are 2 million or so distinct CDR3 sequences, around 50% of which are singletons. Approximately 9 milliliters of peripheral blood were drawn from each donor into EDTA-treated tubes. Each sample gave at least 6 million isolated PBMCs. Worth noting for this clonotype: Its antigen is undetermined.

This clonotype was obtained from a woman aged 40 to 49 in good health. The chain has TRBV9 and TRBJ2-1, with 8 bases fitting TRBD2. Sequenced input: blood. CDR3 DNA sequence: TGTGCCAGCAGCGTTATGCCGGGACTAGTGAACAATGAGCAGTTCTTC. It yields the protein CASSVMPGLVNNEQFF.